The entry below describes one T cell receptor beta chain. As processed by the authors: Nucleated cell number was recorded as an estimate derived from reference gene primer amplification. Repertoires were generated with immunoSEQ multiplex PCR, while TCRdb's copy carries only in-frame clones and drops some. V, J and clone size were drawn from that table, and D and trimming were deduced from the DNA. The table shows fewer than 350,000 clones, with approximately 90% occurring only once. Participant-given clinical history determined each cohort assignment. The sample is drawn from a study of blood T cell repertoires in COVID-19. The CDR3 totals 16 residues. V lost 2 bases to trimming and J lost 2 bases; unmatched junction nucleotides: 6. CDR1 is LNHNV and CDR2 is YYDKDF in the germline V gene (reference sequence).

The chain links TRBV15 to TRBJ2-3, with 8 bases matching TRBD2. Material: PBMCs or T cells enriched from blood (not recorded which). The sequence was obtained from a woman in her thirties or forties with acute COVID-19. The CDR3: CATSRRERGITDTQYF. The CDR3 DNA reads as TGTGCCACCAGCAGAAGGGAGCGGGGGATCACAGATACGCAGTATTTT.